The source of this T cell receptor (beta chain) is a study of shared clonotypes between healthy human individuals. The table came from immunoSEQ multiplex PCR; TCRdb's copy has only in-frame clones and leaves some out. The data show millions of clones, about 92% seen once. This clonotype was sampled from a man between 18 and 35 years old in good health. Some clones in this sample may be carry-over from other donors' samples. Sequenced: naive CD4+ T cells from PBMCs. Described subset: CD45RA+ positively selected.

The CDR3 nucleotides are TGTGCCAGCAGCTTTAAGGGGCAGGACCATGAGCAGTTCTTC. It encodes CASSFKGQDHEQFF. The genes are TRBV11-3 and TRBJ2-1; D is possibly TRBD1 (5 bases). The CDR3 is 14 amino acids. Trimming took 3 bases from V and 8 from J, leaving 14 bases between them. Germline V lookup: CDR1 SGHNT, CDR2 YENEEA.